The sequence of this T cell receptor (beta chain) was determined in a study of T cell responses to AZD1222 COVID-19 vaccine. The germline gives CDR1 LGHNA, CDR2 YNFKEQ. There are 13 residues in the CDR3. Trimming took off 1 base at V and 5 bases at J, with 9 bases between the two ends. In the case of this clone: Its antigen is not known.

Study outcomes and limitations: When two AZD1222 doses had been given, Spike-specific TCR breadth and depth rose. Clonal diversity may have been underestimated, and the donors were mostly white British, with more females than males. Every sample of the repertoires postdated the peak T cell response.

Only in-frame clones appear in the TCRdb table, and some are missing; sequencing was by immunoSEQ multiplex PCR. Here the sample spans about 130,000 clones, 89% being singletons. The source material was peripheral blood, sampled on day 0 of AZD1222 vaccination. The TCR originated in an adult in good health. This chain uses TRBV4-2 with TRBJ2-7, with D hard to call. In nucleotides, the CDR3 is TGTGCCAGCAGCCAAGGAGCTTTCGACGAGCAGTACTTC. Protein: CASSQGAFDEQYF.